These 11 T cell receptor beta chains were all obtained from the same sample, sequenced in a study of blood T cell repertoires in COVID-19. TCRdb keeps only in-frame clones here, not all; method: immunoSEQ multiplex PCR. The sample consists of 200,000 to 250,000 clones, around 80% of them appearing once. Sequenced: peripheral blood. The origin of the receptors is a woman older than 75 with active or convalescent COVID-19.

The chain is built from TRBV19 and TRBJ1-1; 11 bases fit TRBD1. CDR1 LNHDA and CDR2 SQIVND come from the germline V gene (reference sequence). Trimming cost V 3 bases and J 5 bases; bases outside gene matches: 11. CDR3 length: 17 residues. The CDR3: CASSIRSLGTGGTEAFF. The CDR3 DNA reads TGTGCCAGTAGTATCCGATCTCTCGGGACAGGGGGGACTGAAGCTTTCTTT.

This chain connects TRBV5-1 to TRBJ2-2; D not certain. The CDR3 sequence is 13 residues long. Trimming pared 4 bases from V and 5 bases from J, leaving 9 bases between. Germline V lookup: CDR1 SGHRS, CDR2 YFSETQ. CDR3 nucleotide sequence: TGCGCCAGCAGCGGTACTACGACCGGGGAGCTGTTTTTT. This encodes CASSGTTTGELFF.

The rearrangement joins TRBV10-3 to TRBJ1-6; 7 nucleotides match TRBD1. V was pared by 7 bases and J by 8 bases, with 5 bases of the junction left unmatched. The CDR3 has 13 residues. Germline CDR1 is ENHRY and CDR2 is SYGVKD. CDR3 sequence (DNA): TGTGCCATCACCGTAGACAGGGATTCACCCCTCCACTTT. Translation: CAITVDRDSPLHF.

V gene TRBV19 combines with J gene TRBJ2-1; a possible D gene is TRBD2 (6 bases). The V end lost 1 base, the J end lost 6 bases, and 22 bases lay between the germline ends. CDR1 and CDR2 from the germline V gene are LNHDA and SQIVND (reference sequence). The CDR3 runs to 18 residues. CDR3 amino acids: CASSIAGSRVTISNEQFF. CDR3 in DNA: TGTGCCAGTAGTATAGCCGGGAGCAGGGTTACCATCTCCAATGAGCAGTTCTTC.

The chain uses TRBV6-6 and TRBJ1-5, with D perhaps matching TRBD1 (6 bases). V was cut by 0 bases and J by 5 bases, with 14 bases left in between. Germline V lookup: CDR1 MNHNY, CDR2 SVGAGI (reference sequence). CDR3 length equals 16 residues. CDR3 sequence: CASSYSLTGQYQPQHF. As DNA, the CDR3 is TGTGCCAGCAGTTACTCGTTAACAGGGCAATATCAGCCCCAGCATTTT.

J is TRBJ2-3 and V is TRBV15; weak D call: TRBD1 (6 bases). Trimming took off 2 bases at V and 3 bases at J, with 15 bases between the two ends. Germline lookup yields CDR1 LNHNV and CDR2 YYDKDF (reference sequence). This CDR3 has 16 amino acids. CDR3 residues: CATSRPRTDETDTQYF. The CDR3 bases are TGTGCCACCAGCAGACCTAGGACAGATGAAACAGATACGCAGTATTTT.

The V call is TRBV3-1 (or the pseudogene TRBV3-2), the J call TRBJ1-4, with a possible D match to TRBD1 (6 bases). The CDR3 is 14 amino acids. Trimming took off 2 bases at V and 5 bases at J, with 9 bases between the two ends. Looked up from germline, CDR1 is LGHDT and CDR2 is YNNKEL (reference sequence). CDR3 region: CASSQRTVNEKLFF. The CDR3 region has the DNA TGTGCCAGCAGCCAAAGGACAGTAAATGAAAAACTGTTTTTT.

The chain is built from TRBV5-1 and TRBJ2-7; 12 bases agree with TRBD1. The CDR3 spans 20 residues. J gave up 0 bases and V 0 bases, and 13 bases lay outside the gene matches. The V gene's germline CDR1 is SGHRS and CDR2 YFSETQ. CDR3 protein: CASSLVPGQGAKTSSYEQYF. The DNA of the CDR3 is TGCGCCAGCAGCTTGGTGCCGGGACAGGGGGCCAAAACGAGCTCCTACGAGCAGTACTTC.

The gene calls are TRBV5-4 and TRBJ2-6, with 7 bases matching TRBD1. Trimming at V came to 2 bases and at J to 2 bases, leaving 4 bases not matched to a gene. The CDR3 totals 16 residues. Germline lookup yields CDR1 SGHNT and CDR2 YYREEE (reference sequence). In nucleotides, the CDR3 is TGTGCCAGCAGCTTCACCACAGGGGCTGGGGCCAACGTCCTGACTTTC. Translation: CASSFTTGAGANVLTF.

The V gene is TRBV3-1 (or the pseudogene TRBV3-2), the J gene TRBJ2-5; TRBD2 matches at 12 bases. Trimming at V came to 5 bases and at J to 5 bases, leaving 6 bases not matched to a gene. Germline V CDR1 and CDR2: LGHDT, YNNKEL (reference sequence). This CDR3 has 15 amino acids. The CDR3 DNA reads TGTGCCAGCAGCAAGTCAGGGACTAGCGGGGAGACCCAGTACTTC. Translation: CASSKSGTSGETQYF.

This clone was seen more than once but under ten times. J is TRBJ2-7 and V is TRBV7-8, with D unclear. The germline V gene encodes CDR1 SGHVS and CDR2 FQNEAQ. V was shortened by 4 bases and J by 2 bases, with 3 bases between the two germline ends. CDR3 length equals 11 residues. As DNA, the CDR3 is TGTGCCAGCAGCTCCACCTACGAGCAGTACTTC. It codes for CASSSTYEQYF.